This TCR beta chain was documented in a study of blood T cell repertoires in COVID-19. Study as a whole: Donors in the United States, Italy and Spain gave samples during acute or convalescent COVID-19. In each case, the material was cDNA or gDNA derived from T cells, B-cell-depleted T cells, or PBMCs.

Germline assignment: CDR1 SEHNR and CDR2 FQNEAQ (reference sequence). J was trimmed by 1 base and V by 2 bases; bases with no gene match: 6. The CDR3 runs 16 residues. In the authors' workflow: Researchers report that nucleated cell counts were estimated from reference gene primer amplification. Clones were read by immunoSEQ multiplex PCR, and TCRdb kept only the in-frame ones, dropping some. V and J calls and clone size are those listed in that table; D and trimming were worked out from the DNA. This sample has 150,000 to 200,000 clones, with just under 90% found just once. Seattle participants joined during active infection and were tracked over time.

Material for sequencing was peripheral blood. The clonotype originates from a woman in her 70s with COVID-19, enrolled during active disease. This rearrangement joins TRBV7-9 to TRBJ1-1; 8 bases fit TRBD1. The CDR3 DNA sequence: TGTGCCAGCAGCTTAATAGGGACAGGCGAGAACACTGAAGCTTTCTTT. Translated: CASSLIGTGENTEAFF.